This is a list of T cell receptor beta chains from one sample in a study of shared clonotypes between healthy human individuals. Profiled with immunoSEQ multiplex PCR; TCRdb holds only in-frame clones, not every one. This table has millions of clones, roughly 93% appearing once. Sequenced: naive CD4+ T cells from PBMCs. The source of these receptors is a man aged 18 to 30 in good health. Some clones in this sample may be carry-over from other donors' samples. CDR3s include the opening cysteine and the closing phenylalanine or tryptophan. The order of the fields is D gene, V gene, J gene, clone size, CDR3 DNA, CDR3 protein. D genes are given only for firm matches. Size is stated for part of the rows, as once, few or many counts, or as a class when the clone is expanded.

D gene: TRBD2
V gene: TRBV7-2
J gene: TRBJ2-7
clone size: .
CDR3 DNA: TGTGCCAGCAGCAGGGGGGGGCTAGCGGGAGTTTTAGAGCAGTACTTC
CDR3 protein: CASSRGGLAGVLEQYF

D gene: .
V gene: TRBV28
J gene: TRBJ2-7
clone size: .
CDR3 DNA: TGTGCCAGCACTCCGATCGACAGGTCCTACGAGCAGTACTTC
CDR3 protein: CASTPIDRSYEQYF

D gene: TRBD1
V gene: TRBV30
J gene: TRBJ2-5
clone size: .
CDR3 DNA: TGTGCCTGGACTAAACAGGGGGCGCGGGAGACCCAGTACTTC
CDR3 protein: CAWTKQGARETQYF

D gene: .
V gene: TRBV7-9
J gene: TRBJ2-7
clone size: .
CDR3 DNA: TGTGCCAGCAGCTTAGCAGGGGGGTTCTCCTACGAGCAGTACTTC
CDR3 protein: CASSLAGGFSYEQYF

D gene: TRBD1
V gene: TRBV11-2
J gene: TRBJ1-1
clone size: .
CDR3 DNA: TGTGCCAGCAGGCAACCGGGGAGACAGGGAAAAAGCACTGAAGCTTTCTTT
CDR3 protein: CASRQPGRQGKSTEAFF

D gene: TRBD1
V gene: TRBV10-3
J gene: TRBJ1-1
clone size: .
CDR3 DNA: TGTGCCATCCGAGACAGGGGGGTGGCTGAAGCTTTCTTT
CDR3 protein: CAIRDRGVAEAFF

D gene: .
V gene: TRBV7-9
J gene: TRBJ2-7
clone size: .
CDR3 DNA: TGTGCCAGCAGCAGTCCGCCGGTGGCCGAGCAGTACTTC
CDR3 protein: CASSSPPVAEQYF

D gene: TRBD1
V gene: TRBV18
J gene: TRBJ1-3
clone size: .
CDR3 DNA: TGTGCCAGCTCACGCCCAGGACAGGGCTCTGGAAACACCATATATTTT
CDR3 protein: CASSRPGQGSGNTIYF

D gene: .
V gene: TRBV28
J gene: TRBJ2-7
clone size: .
CDR3 DNA: TGTGCCAGCAGCTTACTCTCATCCCGCTACGAGCAGTACTTC
CDR3 protein: CASSLLSSRYEQYF

D gene: TRBD2
V gene: TRBV30
J gene: TRBJ2-1
clone size: .
CDR3 DNA: TGTGCCTGGAGTGTGGCTAGCGGTTCCTACAATGAGCAGTTCTTC
CDR3 protein: CAWSVASGSYNEQFF

D gene: TRBD2
V gene: TRBV6-1
J gene: TRBJ2-1
clone size: once
CDR3 DNA: TGTGCCAGCAGTTTAGCGGGAGGGCCGTCCAATGAGCAGTTCTTC
CDR3 protein: CASSLAGGPSNEQFF

D gene: TRBD2
V gene: TRBV5-1
J gene: TRBJ2-2
clone size: .
CDR3 DNA: TGCGCCAGCAGCGTAACTAGCGGGTTCAACACCGGGGAGCTGTTTTTT
CDR3 protein: CASSVTSGFNTGELFF

D gene: TRBD1
V gene: TRBV7-2
J gene: TRBJ1-2
clone size: .
CDR3 DNA: TGTGCCAGCAGCCCCGGACAGGGTTATGGCTACACCTTC
CDR3 protein: CASSPGQGYGYTF

D gene: TRBD1
V gene: TRBV5-1
J gene: TRBJ2-5
clone size: .
CDR3 DNA: TGCGCCAGCAGCTTGGGGACAGGGCAGTTCGGGGAGACCCAGTACTTC
CDR3 protein: CASSLGTGQFGETQYF

D gene: TRBD1
V gene: TRBV19
J gene: TRBJ2-5
clone size: once
CDR3 DNA: TGTGCCAGTAGCAAGGACAGGGATGAAGAGACCCAGTACTTC
CDR3 protein: CASSKDRDEETQYF

D gene: .
V gene: TRBV20-1
J gene: TRBJ1-2
clone size: .
CDR3 DNA: TGCAGTGCCCGGGAAGGAGCTGGCTACACCTTC
CDR3 protein: CSAREGAGYTF

D gene: .
V gene: TRBV5-4
J gene: TRBJ2-3
clone size: .
CDR3 DNA: TGTGCCAGCAGCTTGGTCCTTGGAGGATTCACAGATACGCAGTATTTT
CDR3 protein: CASSLVLGGFTDTQYF

D gene: TRBD2
V gene: TRBV6-4
J gene: TRBJ2-3
clone size: .
CDR3 DNA: TGTGCCAGCAGTGCCGCGGGAGCGAGAGATACGCAGTATTTT
CDR3 protein: CASSAAGARDTQYF

D gene: .
V gene: TRBV4-1
J gene: TRBJ2-7
clone size: .
CDR3 DNA: TGCGCCAGCAGCCAAGATGCCTTGGCCTACGAGCAGTACTTC
CDR3 protein: CASSQDALAYEQYF

D gene: .
V gene: TRBV5-1
J gene: TRBJ1-4
clone size: .
CDR3 DNA: TGCGCCAGCAGCCCGACAGCAACTAATGAAAAACTGTTTTTT
CDR3 protein: CASSPTATNEKLFF

D gene: .
V gene: TRBV2
J gene: TRBJ1-6
clone size: .
CDR3 DNA: TGTGCCAGCCGGTTGAGACAGGATAATTCACCCCTCCACTTT
CDR3 protein: CASRLRQDNSPLHF

D gene: .
V gene: TRBV5-1
J gene: TRBJ2-7
clone size: .
CDR3 DNA: TGCGCCAGCAGCTTGGGGGTGGGATACGAGCAGTACTTC
CDR3 protein: CASSLGVGYEQYF

D gene: TRBD1
V gene: TRBV28
J gene: TRBJ2-6
clone size: once
CDR3 DNA: TGTGCCAGCAGTTTTAGGACAGGGGGCAACGTCCTGACTTTC
CDR3 protein: CASSFRTGGNVLTF

D gene: .
V gene: TRBV5-1
J gene: TRBJ2-6
clone size: .
CDR3 DNA: TGCGCCAGCAGCCGAGGGAGCGCTGGGGCCAACGTCCTGACTTTC
CDR3 protein: CASSRGSAGANVLTF

D gene: TRBD2
V gene: TRBV7-9
J gene: TRBJ2-1
clone size: .
CDR3 DNA: TGTGCCAGCAGCCAGAGGACTAGCGGGATGTACAATGAGCAGTTCTTC
CDR3 protein: CASSQRTSGMYNEQFF

D gene: .
V gene: TRBV7-8
J gene: TRBJ1-4
clone size: .
CDR3 DNA: TGTGCCAGCAGCCAACGGGCAGCAACTAATGAAAAACTGTTTTTT
CDR3 protein: CASSQRAATNEKLFF

D gene: .
V gene: TRBV14
J gene: TRBJ2-7
clone size: once
CDR3 DNA: TGTGCCAGCAGCCATCGCTCCCTACCTGCCGCGGAGCAGTACTTC
CDR3 protein: CASSHRSLPAAEQYF

D gene: .
V gene: TRBV11-1
J gene: TRBJ1-1
clone size: .
CDR3 DNA: TGTGCCAGCAGCCCGCCGGGGGGGGCGAACACTGAAGCTTTCTTT
CDR3 protein: CASSPPGGANTEAFF

D gene: .
V gene: TRBV5-1
J gene: TRBJ2-5
clone size: once
CDR3 DNA: TGCGCCAGCGGCGGGACACTTCAAGAGACCCAGTACTTC
CDR3 protein: CASGGTLQETQYF

D gene: .
V gene: TRBV28
J gene: TRBJ2-7
clone size: .
CDR3 DNA: TGTGCCAGCAGTTTGCTGGGGAACGAGCAGTACTTC
CDR3 protein: CASSLLGNEQYF

D gene: TRBD1
V gene: TRBV27
J gene: TRBJ1-6
clone size: .
CDR3 DNA: TGTGCCAGCACCTCCGGGACAGGGGGTTACTCACCCCTCCACTTT
CDR3 protein: CASTSGTGGYSPLHF